This TCR beta chain was sequenced during a study of long-term antiretroviral therapy in people with HIV (dated by TCRdb to between 2021 and 2023). Background on the whole study: The earliest samples were collected approximately a decade before the 2015 WHO recommendation for immediate ART, a period when ART was typically delayed until CD4 counts fell. Whether ART initiation and durable HIV suppression were associated with changes in peripheral blood TRB repertoire composition and diversity was tested in a retrospective serial study. The cohort contributed roughly 190 cryopreserved PBMC samples from 25 to 35 adults with confirmed HIV infection, collected serially over a mean of approximately six years (range 1-12). Among the 30 or so participants with HIV, ten to twelve were female. No cross-contamination during QIAcube processing was shown when test extractions of a monoclonal T-cell line were performed alongside a few dozen polyclonal samples.

Study-level results and caveats: Since PBMC availability was limited, sequencing covered only the TCR beta chain, with no alpha chain pairing. At every time point, the repertoire was dominated by expanded TRB clones first identified before ART initiation, although this dominance fluctuated and, in many PLHIV, declined after ART. The samples span the years 2004 to 2017, and the ART regimens used may be less effective than current regimens. Inferences about post-ART repertoire changes are limited because no data were available on ART adherence, viral resistance or therapy changes. ART initiation was associated with a significant increase in TRB diversity, but diversity stayed significantly below transplant donor controls even after long-term ART. Because cell numbers in pre-ART samples were limited, unsorted PBMC were profiled instead of sorted CD4+ and CD8+ T cells. Compared with controls, HIV repertoires had narrower CDR3 length ranges, and the network structure pointed to an antigen-experienced repertoire that shifted only slightly toward naive after ART.

The immunoSEQ hsTCRB v3.0 assay was used at survey level resolution to sequence the TRB variable region. TRB sequencing targeted a depth of roughly 35,000-55,000 T-cell genomes per sample. TRB libraries were pooled and sequenced on an Illumina MiSeq using a v3 150-cycle kit. Under the source paper's analysis protocol: Analysis of repertoires was carried out in R inside a reproducible Nextflow workflow spanning QC, data transformation and analysis. Custom analyses were implemented in LymphoSeq2, an R package for AIRR-Seq data exploration. A few samples that yielded fewer than 5000 total TRB sequences were excluded, so that approximately 200 HIV repertoires were analyzed. Among the 170 to 200 HIV repertoires that were kept, approximately 61 were collected before ART initiation and under 150 were collected after ART initiation. Repertoires were downsampled to 5000 TRB nucleotide sequences, with summary statistics averaged over 100 downsampling iterations. Only TRB sequences with CDR3 regions of at least seven amino acids were retained for analysis. Diversity was measured with a Shannon entropy-derived clonality score and the Gini coefficient. In the repertoire networks, any two of the top 5000 CDR3 amino acid sequences were linked whenever the two sequences differed by an edit distance of one. GLIPH2 predicted antigen specificity groups and MHC restriction for TRB CDR3 amino acid sequences. To flag known associations with CMV, EBV, HIV or tissue antigens, CDR3 amino acid sequences were compared against VDJdb and McPAS-TCR. Pre-ART, post-ART and control groups were compared with Wilcoxon signed-rank tests and Holm-Bonferroni correction. The table was pulled from immuneACCESS by TCRdb, which kept in-frame rearrangements only. Such tables lose some clones; where checked, under half of the loss comes from unresolved V genes, and the rest has no known cause. For V, J and clone size, that table is used; D and trimming come from the DNA. Here the sample has about 29,000 clones; 80% to 90% occur a single time. 8.5% to 9.5% of the sample is held by the ten biggest clonotypes.

To be included, a participant needed at least one PBMC sample from before ART initiation plus at least two post-ART samples. Treatment was received in the United States of America by all participants with HIV. Before DNA extraction, cryopreserved samples of about 1-11 million PBMC were thawed and then washed. At the time of the earliest PBMC sample, participants with HIV were aged between roughly 20 and 60 years. Per participant, PBMC samples came from 1-4 timepoints prior to ART initiation and 2-8 timepoints following ART initiation, for a median of 7 samples. Serial HIV viral load, CD4+ T-cell count, ART history and demographic data were obtained for every participant. Genomic DNA was extracted from unsorted PBMC with a Qiagen kit on a QIAcube, with processing performed in batches of 12 samples. As to this clone: It has no known antigen specificity. One base away there is no much larger clone; base qualities are not given.

V is cut by 0 bases and J by 0 bases, and the space between the germline ends is 13 bases. CDR1 and CDR2 are read off the germline V gene as SGHRS and YFSETQ. The CDR3 sequence holds 17 residues, the cysteine and phenylalanine included. Just the 51-base CDR3 DNA is kept, in frame starting at base 1. The clonotype comes from a man in his forties or fifties with HIV. Sequencing was performed on unsorted PBMCs, taken 3 years after starting antiretroviral therapy. The rearrangement joined TRBV5-1 to TRBJ1-3; too little of a D gene remains to name it. The CDR3 protein sequence reads: CASSLATGGGSGNTIYF. The sequenced DNA is TGCGCCAGCAGCTTGGCCACGGGCGGTGGCTCTGGAAACACCATATATTTT.